The entry below gives a single TCR beta chain sequence along with its context. The sample holds other DNA sequences that translate to the same CDR3. The CDR3 covers 12 residues. CDR1 is LNHNV, CDR2 YYDKDF, per germline (reference sequence). Trimming left V 5 bases short and J 8 bases short, with 10 bases between. Original processing notes: The assay estimated nucleated cells by amplifying reference gene primers. Repertoires were generated with immunoSEQ multiplex PCR, while TCRdb's copy carries only in-frame clones and drops some. V, J and clone size are taken as reported in that table, and D and trimming were inferred from the DNA itself. The profile shows 110,000 to 150,000 clones, roughly 77% of them singletons. The source of the sample is a study of blood T cell repertoires in COVID-19. Study as a whole: Both acute and convalescent COVID-19 samples were obtained from the United States, Italy and Spain. Sources were T cells, B-cell-depleted T cells, or PBMCs; the material itself was cDNA or gDNA.

This clonotype originated in a man aged 55-75 years with acute or convalescent COVID-19. This chain joins TRBV15 and TRBJ2-1; the D is unclear. Sequenced material: peripheral blood. The CDR3 region is CATSRQGDEQFF. DNA for the CDR3: TGTGCCACCAGCCGGCAAGGAGATGAGCAGTTCTTC.